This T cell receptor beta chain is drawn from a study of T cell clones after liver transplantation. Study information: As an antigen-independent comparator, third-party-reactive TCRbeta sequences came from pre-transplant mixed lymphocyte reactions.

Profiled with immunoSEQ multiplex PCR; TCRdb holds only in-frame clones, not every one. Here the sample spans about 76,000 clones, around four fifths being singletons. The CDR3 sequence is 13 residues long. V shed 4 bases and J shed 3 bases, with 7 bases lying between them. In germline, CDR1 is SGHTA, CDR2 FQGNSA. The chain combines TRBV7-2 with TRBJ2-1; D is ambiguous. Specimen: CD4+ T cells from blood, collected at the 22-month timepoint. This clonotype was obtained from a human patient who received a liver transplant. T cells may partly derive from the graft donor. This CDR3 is CASSYISYNEQFF. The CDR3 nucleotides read TGTGCCAGCAGCTATATTAGCTACAATGAGCAGTTCTTC.